This T cell receptor (beta chain) was sequenced in a study of shared clonotypes between healthy human individuals. Study-level findings and limits: Researchers sampled blood only, noting tissue repertoires likely differ.

V shed 5 bases and J shed 4 bases, with 18 bases lying between them. CDR1 is SGHTA and CDR2 is FQGTGA in the germline V gene. The CDR3 spans 16 residues. Researchers divided each subset's genomic DNA evenly across several immunoSEQ plates. It was roughly 330 ng DNA, some 28,000 T cell genomes, that went into each replicate PCR of unsorted PBMC. TCRdb's copy holds only in-frame clones and misses some; the assay was immunoSEQ multiplex PCR. This table holds fewer than 600,000 clones, roughly 79% found once. Notes on this clone: Its antigen is undetermined.

Specimen: PBMCs. The rearrangement uses TRBV7-3 and TRBJ2-1; D perhaps matches TRBD2 (5 bases). The clonotype was recovered from a woman between 40 and 50 years old in good health. Some clones in this sample may be carry-over from other donors' samples. DNA of the CDR3: TGTGCCAGCAGCCCGGATGGTAGCGCCATATACAATGAGCAGTTCTTC. This encodes CASSPDGSAIYNEQFF.